Each of the 3 T cell receptor beta chains below was sequenced from the same sample in a study of CXCR3-negative and CXCR3-positive naive CD8 T cells. Study results and caveats: TRB CDR3s of CXCR3-positive naive cells were more hydrophobic than those of CXCR3-negative naive cells.

UMI labels and 5' RACE were used to prepare the TRB cDNA libraries. After re-calling the 5' RACE reads, TCRdb lists one entry per CDR3 protein, DNA absent. This listing includes more than 70,000 distinct CDR3 sequences. For these TCRs, the target antigens are not known. Sequenced sample: naive CXCR3+ CD8+ T cells from blood. Subset noted: CD45RO-CCR7+CD27+CD95- naive CD8+ T cells expressing CXCR3 (TNR3+). The receptor set was obtained from a human donor in good health. Some clones in this sample may be carry-over from other donors' samples.

The CDR3 sequence is CAWSGAGYGYTF. The chain recombines TRBV30 with TRBJ1-2; TCRdb's assignment of TRBD1 cannot be checked, as there is no DNA. CDR1 and CDR2 from the germline V gene are GTSNPN and SVGIG (reference sequence). The CDR3 spans 12 residues.

The chain employs TRBV5-1 and TRBJ2-7; TCRdb outputs TRBD1, but without DNA this stays unchecked. Germline CDR1 reads SGHRS; CDR2 reads YFSETQ. This CDR3 has 15 residues. The CDR3 region is CASSLAPGQTYEQYF.

CDR3 sequence: CASSYTNTGELFF. The chain combines TRBV9 with TRBJ2-2. The CDR3 runs 13 residues. CDR1 SGDLS and CDR2 YYNGEE come from the germline V gene.